The clone carrying this T cell receptor (beta chain) was found many times. Its target is not known. The data originate from a study of regulatory T cells in long-lasting Graves disease. The study's findings and limits: The sample size was small, and this may have reduced accuracy.

Germline CDR1 LGHDT, CDR2 YNNKEL (reference sequence). Trimming took off 0 bases at V and 4 bases at J, with 3 bases between the two ends. This CDR3 is 12 amino acids long. Time point specified: newly diagnosed GD, antithyroid drugs for less than 3 months. TCR sequences were obtained from RNA taken from PBMCs. Graves' disease diagnoses used American Thyroid Association guidelines. In building TCR beta libraries, iRepertoire HTBI primers were used together with Arm-PCR of CDR3 regions. TCRdb called the multiplex PCR reads again in MiXCR, with one record for every CDR3 protein. The sample has roughly 400,000 distinct CDR3 sequences; around 15% are singletons. These data were also reused for a study on T cells in Graves' hyperthyroidism and ophthalmopathy. Per that study: With a duration under 2 months, the hyperthyroidism was newly diagnosed in patients aged 18 to 65. Researchers ran a first-round RT-PCR on the TCR CDR3 using the HTBI primer set.

This chain connects TRBV3-1 to TRBJ1-2, with D uncertain. The sequence derives from a woman aged 18-35 years with Graves disease. Sequencing was performed on peripheral blood mononuclear cells (PBMCs), taken at new diagnosis, from a patient treated with antithyroid drugs. Here the CDR3 reads CASSQESYGYTF. CDR3 nucleotide sequence: TGTGCCAGCAGCCAAGAAAGCTATGGCTACACCTTC.